This passage covers 27 T cell receptor beta chains from one sample sequenced in a study of cytomegalovirus exposure and HLA in healthy donors. Repertoires were generated with immunoSEQ multiplex PCR, while TCRdb's copy carries only in-frame clones and drops some. The sample consists of 35,000 to 40,000 clones, 90% to 95% of them appearing once. Sequencing input: PBMCs. The receptor source for this set is a man aged 18 to 29 in good health and CMV-seronegative.

A few counts support this clone. V and J are TRBV5-1 and TRBJ1-2; D remains ambiguous. Trimming left V 4 bases short and J 6 bases short, with 16 bases between. Germline lookup yields CDR1 SGHRS and CDR2 YFSETQ. The length of the CDR3 is 14 residues. The CDR3 is CASSTGAGTNGYTF. For the CDR3, the DNA is TGCGCCAGCAGCACTGGAGCGGGAACGAATGGCTACACCTTC.

The rearrangement uses TRBV10-3 and TRBJ2-2; the D gene is possibly TRBD2 (5 bases). With 7 bases removed from V and 6 bases from J, the gap between germline ends came to 12 bases. The CDR3 runs to 13 residues. Per the germline V gene, CDR1 is ENHRY and CDR2 is SYGVKD. Here the CDR3 reads CAIKAEAPGELFF. The CDR3 DNA reads TGTGCCATCAAAGCGGAGGCCCCCGGGGAGCTGTTTTTT.

The chain employs TRBV10-3 and TRBJ2-7; 9 bases line up with TRBD2. With 2 bases clipped from V and 3 bases from J, the junction kept 11 bases outside the gene matches. From germline, CDR1 is ENHRY and CDR2 SYGVKD. The length of the CDR3 is 17 residues. The DNA for the CDR3 is TGTGCCATCAGTGAGGCTAGCGGGGTGCGGGGTGTCTACGAGCAGTACTTC. This sequence encodes CAISEASGVRGVYEQYF.

The chain uses TRBV7-9 and TRBJ2-5, with 11 nucleotides matching TRBD1. Germline V CDR1 and CDR2: SEHNR, FQNEAQ (reference sequence). V shed 1 base and J 3 bases; nucleotides not matched to a gene: 7. The CDR3 is 17 amino acids. This chain's CDR3 is CASSLERRGQGEETQYF. For the CDR3, the DNA is TGTGCCAGCAGCTTAGAACGCCGGGGACAGGGGGAAGAGACCCAGTACTTC. Together with reference TRBV7-9 and TRBJ2-5, the CDR3 gives the full variable domain: DTGVSQNPRHKITKRGQNVTFRCDPISEHNRLYWYRQTLGQGPEFLTYFQNEAQLEKSRLLSDRFSAERPKGSFSTLEIQRTEQGDSAMYLCASSLERRGQGEETQYFGPGTRLLVL.

The chain links TRBV14 to TRBJ2-3, with D possibly being TRBD1 (6 bases). Germline loops: CDR1 SGHDN, CDR2 FVKESK. V lost 6 bases to trimming and J lost 1 base, with 11 bases between them. The CDR3 contains 14 residues. CDR3 bases: TGTGCCAGCAGGGGGACACGAGGCACAGATACGCAGTATTTT. Translated: CASRGTRGTDTQYF.

The rearrangement uses TRBV5-4 and TRBJ2-3; 9 nucleotides agree with TRBD2. J gave up 1 base and V 4 bases, and 7 bases lay outside the gene matches. This CDR3 is built from 16 residues. Germline values: CDR1 SGHNT, CDR2 YYREEE (reference sequence). CDR3 nucleotides: TGTGCCAGCAGCGGGGCGGGAGGGATGGGCACAGATACGCAGTATTTT. Translating gives CASSGAGGMGTDTQYF.

Here the CDR3 DNA reads TGTGCCAGCAGCCCCGCGGGCCACTTAGTCCTCGAAAAACTGTTTTTT. Encoded protein: CASSPAGHLVLEKLFF. This chain uses TRBV7-6 with TRBJ1-4; D gene ambiguous. This CDR3 is built from 16 residues. V lost 5 bases and J 8 bases, leaving 21 bases between the germline ends. Germline-derived CDR1 and CDR2 are SGHVS and FNYEAQ.

The chain carries TRBV7-3 and TRBJ2-1, with 9 bases fitting TRBD2. With 2 bases clipped from V and 5 bases from J, the junction kept 16 bases outside the gene matches. CDR3 length equals 19 residues. Germline CDR1 and CDR2: SGHTA and FQGTGA. The CDR3 DNA reads as TGTGCCAGCAGCTTATTAGGCGGTGATGTTGTAGCGGGGGACAATGAGCAGTTCTTC. Protein: CASSLLGGDVVAGDNEQFF.

This clone was picked up a small number of times. The chain employs TRBV19 and TRBJ2-7; D might be TRBD1 (6 bases). Germline CDR1 reads LNHDA; CDR2 reads SQIVND (reference sequence). The CDR3 totals 14 residues. V shed 1 base and J shed 6 bases, with 13 bases lying between them. The CDR3 here is CASSIGQDSSEQYF. CDR3 DNA: TGTGCCAGTAGTATAGGACAGGACAGCTCCGAGCAGTACTTC. The variable domain in full, with the rest retrieved from reference TRBV19 and TRBJ2-7, is DGGITQSPKYLFRKEGQNVTLSCEQNLNHDAMYWYRQDPGQGLRLIYYSQIVNDFQKGDIAEGYSVSREKKESFPLTVTSAQKNPTAFYLCASSIGQDSSEQYFGPGTRLTVT.

The chain links TRBV11-2 to TRBJ2-2; D gene unclear. Per the germline V gene, CDR1 is SGHAT and CDR2 is FQNNGV. The CDR3 runs to 16 residues. Trimming cost V 3 bases and J 2 bases, with 13 bases left between them. The CDR3: CASSFLRSINTGELFF. CDR3 DNA sequence: TGTGCCAGCAGCTTCCTAAGATCGATAAACACCGGGGAGCTGTTTTTT.

The chain couples TRBV11-2 to TRBJ2-1; 12 nucleotides align to TRBD2. V gave up 6 bases and J gave up 3 bases; unmatched junction bases: 6. The germline gives CDR1 SGHAT, CDR2 FQNNGV. The CDR3 consists of 16 residues. DNA for the CDR3: TGTGCCAGCAGGGAAACTAGCGGGGGGTACTACAATGAGCAGTTCTTC. It translates to CASRETSGGYYNEQFF.

The chain recombines TRBV5-1 with TRBJ1-1; D might be TRBD1 (6 bases). The length of the CDR3 is 14 residues. The germline CDR1 and CDR2 sequences are SGHRS and YFSETQ. The V and J ends lost 3 bases and 5 bases respectively, with 14 bases between them. As DNA, the CDR3 is TGCGCCAGCAGCTCTCAGGTCAGGGGAACTGAAGCTTTCTTT. Its protein is CASSSQVRGTEAFF.

This chain connects TRBV6-1 to TRBJ1-1; TRBD1 might be the D (5 bases). The CDR3 spans 10 residues. Germline assignment: CDR1 MNHNS and CDR2 SASEGT. V was clipped by 8 bases and J by 9 bases, with 10 bases between them. Here the CDR3 DNA reads TGTGCCAGCGGGGCCCACCAAGCTTTCTTT. It codes for CASGAHQAFF.

The J gene is TRBJ2-3, the V gene TRBV29-1; 8 bases line up with TRBD1. The germline V gene encodes CDR1 SQVTM and CDR2 ANQGSEA. This CDR3 has 13 residues. J lost 2 bases, V lost 4 bases, and 2 bases had no gene match. The CDR3 loop reads CSVGQGNTDTQYF. As DNA, the CDR3 is TGCAGCGTTGGACAGGGGAACACAGATACGCAGTATTTT.

The rearrangement uses TRBV5-8 and TRBJ2-7, with D maybe TRBD2 (5 bases). Germline CDR1 SGHTS, CDR2 YDEGEE. V gave up 4 bases and J gave up 5 bases, with 13 bases separating them. The length of the CDR3 is 13 residues. DNA of the CDR3: TGTGCCAGCAGCCCTCGGGGTAGGCACGAGCAGTACTTC. It specifies CASSPRGRHEQYF.

The chain is built from TRBV6-1 and TRBJ1-6, with a possible D match to TRBD1 (5 bases). CDR1 is MNHNS and CDR2 is SASEGT in the germline V gene. Deletions cut 1 base from V and 4 bases from J, with 8 bases between. The CDR3 extends over 15 amino acids. The CDR3 DNA is TGTGCCAGCAGTGAAGGAACAGGTTATAATTCACCCCTCCACTTT. Amino acids: CASSEGTGYNSPLHF.

The chain combines TRBV7-2 with TRBJ2-5; 7 bases fit TRBD2. CDR3 length equals 15 residues. In germline, CDR1 is SGHTA, CDR2 FQGNSA. Unmatched junction bases numbered 7, after V lost 1 base and J lost 5 bases. Here the CDR3 DNA reads TGTGCCAGCAGCTTAGACAGGCGGGAGACGGAGACCCAGTACTTC. Amino acid sequence: CASSLDRRETETQYF.

The chain links TRBV19 to TRBJ1-1, with D uncertain. Per the germline V gene, CDR1 is LNHDA and CDR2 is SQIVND (reference sequence). The germline V and J ends were trimmed by 3 bases and 6 bases, with 14 bases remaining between them. The CDR3 length is 14 residues. The CDR3 spells CASSITGRRPEAFF. Here the CDR3 DNA reads TGTGCCAGTAGTATCACGGGGAGGCGGCCTGAAGCTTTCTTT.

J is TRBJ1-3 and V is TRBV10-2; D ambiguous. Germline V CDR1 and CDR2: WSHSY, SAAADI. V was trimmed by 9 bases and J by 1 base, leaving 10 bases between them. This CDR3 has 13 residues. The DNA of the CDR3 is TGCGCCAGTAGAATTAGTTCTGGAAACACCATATATTTT. Its protein is CASRISSGNTIYF.

The chain joins TRBV5-1 to TRBJ2-1, with TRBD2 matching over 9 bases. The CDR3 has 15 amino acids. Per the germline V gene, CDR1 is SGHRS and CDR2 is YFSETQ. The V gene end was trimmed by 3 bases and the J gene end by 14 bases; junction bases not matched to a gene: 15. Written as DNA, the CDR3 is TGCGCCAGCAGCTCCTATACGTCGAAGGCTAGCGGGGAGTTCTTC. Translating it yields CASSSYTSKASGEFF.

This chain uses TRBV5-1 with TRBJ1-3; D unclear. This CDR3 spans 14 amino acids. The V gene's germline CDR1 is SGHRS and CDR2 YFSETQ. Trimming took off 4 bases at V and 1 base at J, with 9 bases between the two ends. The CDR3 reads CASSVTSSGNTIYF. The CDR3 nucleotides read TGCGCCAGCAGCGTCACATCATCTGGAAACACCATATATTTT.

This clone was recorded a few times. The chain has TRBV4-1 and TRBJ1-1; perhaps TRBD1 as D (6 bases). Germline values: CDR1 MGHRA, CDR2 YSYEKL. V was pared by 4 bases and J by 5 bases, with 14 bases between. This CDR3 has 14 residues. The CDR3, as DNA: TGCGCCAGCAGCCTTGGAGGGGGGGGGACTGAAGCTTTCTTT. The encoded protein is CASSLGGGGTEAFF.

This chain connects TRBV5-1 to TRBJ2-3; 7 bases map to TRBD1. The CDR3 spans 16 residues. The trim removed 0 bases at V and 1 base at J, leaving 5 bases unmatched. Germline V gives CDR1 SGHRS, CDR2 YFSETQ. In nucleotides, the CDR3 is TGCGCCAGCAGCTTGGATCCTGGGACAGGCACAGATACGCAGTATTTT. Translating it yields CASSLDPGTGTDTQYF.

The V gene is TRBV9, the J gene TRBJ1-5; TRBD1 matches at 8 bases. The CDR3 is made up of 15 amino acids. Per germline, CDR1 SGDLS and CDR2 YYNGEE. Trimming cost V 3 bases and J 3 bases; bases outside gene matches: 5. The CDR3 sequence is CASSGGQGFNQPQHF. CDR3 DNA sequence: TGTGCCAGCAGCGGAGGACAGGGATTCAATCAGCCCCAGCATTTT.

V and J are TRBV27 and TRBJ2-5; TRBD2 agrees at 7 bases. CDR3 length: 14 amino acids. Trimming removed 4 bases from V and 2 bases from J; junction bases left unmatched: 4. Per the germline V gene, CDR1 is MNHEY and CDR2 is SMNVEV (reference sequence). DNA for the CDR3: TGTGCCAGCAGTTCATCGGGACTACAAGAGACCCAGTACTTC. Residues: CASSSSGLQETQYF.

The gene calls are TRBV14 and TRBJ1-2; 7 bases match TRBD1. V lost 1 base to trimming and J lost 8 bases; unmatched junction nucleotides: 13. The CDR3 is made up of 16 amino acids. Germline loops: CDR1 SGHDN, CDR2 FVKESK. CDR3 nucleotides: TGTGCCAGCAGCCAAGTTTTTGCGACAGGGTTGTCCGGCTACACCTTC. This encodes CASSQVFATGLSGYTF. Full variable domain (missing parts from reference TRBV14 and TRBJ1-2): EAGVTQFPSHSVIEKGQTVTLRCDPISGHDNLYWYRRVMGKEIKFLLHFVKESKQDESGMPNNRFLAERTGGTYSTLKVQPAELEDSGVYFCASSQVFATGLSGYTFGSGTRLTVV.

The chain joins TRBV5-1 to TRBJ2-1, with TRBD2 identical over 13 bases. The junction had 2 bases not matched to a gene; V was cut back by 4 bases and J by 4 bases. This CDR3 comprises 15 residues. CDR1 and CDR2 from the germline V gene are SGHRS and YFSETQ. CDR3 bases: TGCGCCAGCAGCGGACTAGCGGGAGAGTACAATGAGCAGTTCTTC. It translates to CASSGLAGEYNEQFF.